The 30 T cell receptor beta chains reported below all come from one sample, sequenced in a study of beta chain features in type 1 diabetes. Regarding the study as a whole: In all four CD4+ subsets, TCRB CDR3 length was significantly, moderately reduced in type 1 diabetes.

These receptors have no known antigen. Expressed TCRB transcripts were sequenced, since all the RNA that had been isolated was reverse transcribed. Produced via immunoSEQ multiplex PCR; TCRdb's table is partial and in-frame only. The sample comprises about 45,000 clones, roughly 70% of which are singletons, and more than 2% rests with the top ten. Sequences were obtained from Tregs from blood. The receptors come from a woman aged 18-29 years with type 1 diabetes.

V usage is TRBV5-5 and J usage is TRBJ2-3; 7 bases align to TRBD1. The CDR3 is 16 amino acids. Losses at the gene ends were 3 bases for V and 5 bases for J; bases not matched to a gene: 12. The V gene's germline CDR1 is SGHKS and CDR2 YYEKEE (reference sequence). The CDR3 sequence: CASSSRQGGNLDTQYF. The CDR3 DNA follows: TGTGCCAGCAGCTCTCGACAGGGCGGAAATTTAGATACGCAGTATTTT.

This sequence joins TRBV5-1 and TRBJ2-7; 11 positions match TRBD1. The CDR3 runs 15 residues. Germline values: CDR1 SGHRS, CDR2 YFSETQ. J lost 3 bases, V lost 4 bases, and 6 bases had no gene match. The CDR3 coding sequence is TGCGCCAGCAGCGGAACCGGGACAGGGGGCTACGAGCAGTACTTC. Protein product: CASSGTGTGGYEQYF.

CDR3 loop: CASSLGTGSSTDTQYF. The CDR3 nucleotides are TGTGCCAGCAGCTTAGGGACTGGGTCAAGCACAGATACGCAGTATTTT. V usage is TRBV7-2 and J usage is TRBJ2-3, with D possibly matching TRBD2 (5 bases). V lost 1 base, J lost 0 bases, and 11 bases lay in between. CDR1 and CDR2 (germline): SGHTA, FQGNSA. This CDR3 has 16 amino acids.

The chain is built from TRBV7-6 and TRBJ2-7; possibly TRBD1 for D (5 bases). Germline assignment: CDR1 SGHVS and CDR2 FNYEAQ. With 3 bases removed from V and 0 bases from J, the gap between germline ends came to 15 bases. The CDR3 covers 16 residues. This CDR3 reads CASSFDRTPISYEQYF. DNA for the CDR3: TGTGCCAGCAGCTTCGACCGGACACCTATCTCCTACGAGCAGTACTTC.

This clone was observed once. The chain employs TRBV2 and TRBJ2-1, with 8 bases lining up with TRBD1. V lost 4 bases to trimming and J lost 9 bases; unmatched junction nucleotides: 11. The CDR3 runs 15 residues. Germline V gene data show CDR1 as SNHLY and CDR2 as FYNNEI. The CDR3 loop is CASSARTGSLGEQFF. The DNA of the CDR3 is TGTGCCAGCAGTGCCAGGACAGGGAGTTTGGGTGAGCAGTTCTTC.

The chain links TRBV11-1 to TRBJ2-1, with 12 bases matching TRBD2. V was clipped by 5 bases and J by 8 bases; unmatched bases: 10. Per germline, CDR1 SGHAT and CDR2 FQDESV (reference sequence). CDR3 length: 16 amino acids. The CDR3: CASSPRLLAGGDEQFF. The CDR3, as DNA: TGTGCCAGCAGCCCCCGGCTCCTAGCGGGAGGGGATGAGCAGTTCTTC.

V usage is TRBV4-3 and J usage is TRBJ1-2; 7 bases match TRBD1. V lost 3 bases to trimming and J lost 2 bases; unmatched junction nucleotides: 0. The CDR3 consists of 13 residues. Germline V gives CDR1 LGHNA, CDR2 YSLEER. In nucleotides, the CDR3 is TGCGCCAGCAGCCAGGACAGGAACTATGGCTACACCTTC. Translation: CASSQDRNYGYTF.

The chain is built from TRBV2 and TRBJ1-2; weak D call: TRBD1 (6 bases). The CDR3 runs to 17 residues. V gave up 7 bases and J gave up 2 bases, with 23 bases separating them. Per germline, CDR1 SNHLY and CDR2 FYNNEI. The CDR3 is CASKPLAYRAENYGYTF. The DNA for the CDR3 is TGTGCCAGCAAACCCCTCGCGTACAGGGCGGAGAACTATGGCTACACCTTC.

The rearrangement joins TRBV29-1 to TRBJ1-4, with 9 nucleotides matching TRBD1. CDR1 is SQVTM, CDR2 ANQGSEA, per germline. This CDR3 region has 18 residues. V lost 6 bases, J lost 3 bases, and 17 bases stayed unmatched. In DNA, the CDR3 is TGCAGCGTCGATCAACCGGGACAGGGTATTCAGGCTAATGAAAAACTGTTTTTT. It is translated as CSVDQPGQGIQANEKLFF.

This clone was observed a handful of times. The chain has TRBV9 and TRBJ1-2, with 7 bases identical to TRBD1. Germline CDR1 reads SGDLS; CDR2 reads YYNGEE. V shed 3 bases, J shed 8 bases, and the junction held 7 bases outside the gene matches. There are 13 residues in the CDR3. CDR3 residues: CASSAAEGAGYTF. In DNA, the CDR3 is TGTGCCAGCAGCGCGGCGGAGGGGGCAGGCTACACCTTC.

This sequence joins TRBV5-1 and TRBJ2-7; 11 bases are shared with TRBD2. V lost 5 bases and J lost 3; bases outside the gene matches: 1. The CDR3 is 13 residues long. Per the germline V gene, CDR1 is SGHRS and CDR2 is YFSETQ. The CDR3 nucleotides read TGCGCCAGCAGTGGGACTAGCGGCTACGAGCAGTACTTC. It specifies CASSGTSGYEQYF. The whole variable domain, filled in from reference TRBV5-1 and TRBJ2-7, reads KAGVTQTPRYLIKTRGQQVTLSCSPISGHRSVSWYQQTPGQGLQFLFEYFSETQRNKGNFPGRFSGRQFSNSRSEMNVSTLELGDSALYLCASSGTSGYEQYFGPGTRLTVT.

The genes are TRBV7-9 and TRBJ2-2; 11 bases fit TRBD2. Germline V gives CDR1 SEHNR, CDR2 FQNEAQ (reference sequence). There are 15 residues in the CDR3. The V segment lost 6 bases and the J segment 2 bases; nucleotides outside the gene matches: 2. The CDR3 DNA follows: TGTGCCAGCAGAGGACTAGCGGGCAACACCGGGGAGCTGTTTTTT. It is translated as CASRGLAGNTGELFF. The full variable domain, its missing parts supplied by reference TRBV7-9 and TRBJ2-2, is DTGVSQNPRHKITKRGQNVTFRCDPISEHNRLYWYRQTLGQGPEFLTYFQNEAQLEKSRLLSDRFSAERPKGSFSTLEIQRTEQGDSAMYLCASRGLAGNTGELFFGEGSRLTVL.

CDR3 nucleotide sequence: TGTGCCAGCAGCCGACGGGAGCAGAACAATGAGCAGTTCTTC. Its protein product is CASSRREQNNEQFF. V and J are TRBV4-2 and TRBJ2-1; perhaps TRBD2 as D (6 bases). Trimming cost V 4 bases and J 5 bases, with 12 bases left between them. From germline, CDR1 is LGHNA and CDR2 YNFKEQ. The CDR3 is made up of 14 amino acids.

This chain uses TRBV29-1 with TRBJ2-1; D is ambiguous. Per the germline V gene, CDR1 is SQVTM and CDR2 is ANQGSEA. Trimming cost V 6 bases and J 2 bases, with 14 bases left between them. The CDR3 sequence is 14 residues long. The CDR3 sequence is CSVLASTPYNEQFF. CDR3 bases: TGCAGCGTCCTGGCTAGTACCCCCTACAATGAGCAGTTCTTC.

J is TRBJ2-2 and V is TRBV6-1, with 7 bases aligning to TRBD1. Germline assignment: CDR1 MNHNS and CDR2 SASEGT. Trimming removed 10 bases from V and 8 bases from J; junction bases left unmatched: 16. CDR3 length: 15 amino acids. The chain's CDR3 is CAIRRTGPLAGELFF. The CDR3 DNA reads TGTGCCATCAGACGGACAGGACCCCTTGCGGGGGAGCTGTTTTTT.

This clone was detected a few times. This chain links TRBV29-1 with TRBJ2-3; D is ambiguous. The length of the CDR3 is 11 residues. Germline-derived CDR1 and CDR2 are SQVTM and ANQGSEA. Trimming took off 6 bases at V and 4 bases at J, with 8 bases between the two ends. In nucleotides, the CDR3 is TGCAGCGTCGGTCTTGCAGATACGCAGTATTTT. Translation: CSVGLADTQYF.

This clone has a handful of counts. The chain recombines TRBV4-3 with TRBJ2-2, with a tentative D call TRBD2 (6 bases). CDR3 length equals 15 residues. The V end was cut by 2 bases, the J end by 0 bases, with 7 bases between. Germline CDR1 LGHNA, CDR2 YSLEER. CDR3 amino acids: CASSQLASNTGELFF. Written as DNA, the CDR3 is TGCGCCAGCAGCCAACTAGCGTCGAACACCGGGGAGCTGTTTTTT.

CDR3 sequence: CASSTGLAGGSSSYEQYF. Written as DNA, the CDR3 is TGTGCCAGCAGCACGGGACTAGCGGGGGGATCAAGCTCCTACGAGCAGTACTTC. The V and J genes are TRBV7-9 and TRBJ2-7; the match to TRBD2 covers 15 bases. The CDR3 is 18 amino acids. The V gene's germline CDR1 is SEHNR and CDR2 FQNEAQ (reference sequence). V gave up 5 bases and J gave up 0 bases; unmatched junction bases: 8.

This chain links TRBV29-1 with TRBJ1-5; 9 bases are a match to TRBD1. V gave up 4 bases and J gave up 6 bases; unmatched junction bases: 7. The germline V gene encodes CDR1 SQVTM and CDR2 ANQGSEA. There are 14 residues in the CDR3. DNA of the CDR3: TGCAGCGTTGGAGGACAGGGGCCGGGTCAGCCCCAGCATTTT. Its translation is CSVGGQGPGQPQHF.

The sample holds a few counts of this clone. The gene calls are TRBV7-2 and TRBJ1-1; D call uncertain. Germline CDR1 SGHTA, CDR2 FQGNSA. The CDR3 contains 14 residues. The V gene lost 5 bases and the J gene lost 1 base, with 11 bases spanning the gap. CDR3 nucleotide sequence: TGTGCCAGCAGCCCCCGGGCGGGGAACACTGAAGCTTTCTTT. This sequence encodes CASSPRAGNTEAFF.

The gene calls are TRBV29-1 and TRBJ2-1; weak D call: TRBD1 (5 bases). Between the trimmed V and J ends, which lost 3 bases and 2 bases, there was a span of 11 bases. Germline V gene sequence: CDR1 SQVTM, CDR2 ANQGSEA. The CDR3 is 14 residues long. In nucleotides, the CDR3 is TGCAGCGTTGACGGACATGGACCCTACAATGAGCAGTTCTTC. It translates to CSVDGHGPYNEQFF.

The chain joins TRBV6-6 to TRBJ1-5; D is ambiguous. Germline lookup yields CDR1 MNHNY and CDR2 SVGAGI (reference sequence). Deletions cut 6 bases from V and 7 bases from J, with 10 bases between. The CDR3 length is 12 residues. The CDR3 protein is CASRNTDQPQHF. CDR3 nucleotide sequence: TGTGCCAGCAGGAACACAGACCAGCCCCAGCATTTT.

The V call is TRBV2, the J call TRBJ1-1; 7 positions match TRBD1. Germline CDR1 is SNHLY and CDR2 is FYNNEI. Trimming at V came to 2 bases and at J to 5 bases, leaving 2 bases not matched to a gene. The CDR3 loop spans 13 amino acids. CDR3 DNA: TGTGCCAGCAGTGAACAGGGGGAAACTGAAGCTTTCTTT. It encodes CASSEQGETEAFF.

This clone has only one observation. The rearrangement uses TRBV7-2 and TRBJ2-7; 7 bases match TRBD2. The trim removed 1 base at V and 3 bases at J, leaving 12 bases unmatched. Germline values: CDR1 SGHTA, CDR2 FQGNSA. The CDR3 consists of 17 residues. Here the CDR3 reads CASSLVHGASGNYEQYF. The CDR3 nucleotides read TGTGCCAGCAGCTTAGTCCATGGGGCTAGCGGAAACTACGAGCAGTACTTC.

This chain uses TRBV7-9 with TRBJ2-1; D is uncertain. Germline V CDR1 and CDR2: SEHNR, FQNEAQ (reference sequence). This CDR3 has 11 residues. The V gene lost 5 bases and the J gene lost 10 bases, with 9 bases spanning the gap. This chain's CDR3 is CASSPKPEQFF. The DNA for the CDR3 is TGTGCCAGCAGCCCTAAGCCAGAGCAGTTCTTC.

The rearrangement links TRBV14 to TRBJ2-5; the D is unclear. The CDR3 runs 12 residues. The V and J ends lost 1 base and 5 bases respectively, with 5 bases between them. The germline V gene encodes CDR1 SGHDN and CDR2 FVKESK. CDR3 nucleotide sequence: TGTGCCAGCAGCCAAGTCTCGGAGACCCAGTACTTC. As protein: CASSQVSETQYF.

J is TRBJ1-1 and V is TRBV18; D uncertain. This CDR3 has 12 amino acids. Germline values: CDR1 KGHSH, CDR2 LQKENI. The V end was cut by 6 bases, the J end by 3 bases, with 8 bases between. DNA of the CDR3: TGTGCCAGCTCTCTCTCGGACACTGAAGCTTTCTTT. Amino acid sequence: CASSLSDTEAFF.

CDR3 DNA sequence: TGCAGCGTTGACCCCCGGCGGGAGGCTTACAATGAGCAGTTCTTC. Translation: CSVDPRREAYNEQFF. The rearrangement links TRBV29-1 to TRBJ2-1; 8 nucleotides align to TRBD2. Germline V gene data show CDR1 as SQVTM and CDR2 as ANQGSEA. The V gene end was trimmed by 3 bases and the J gene end by 4 bases; junction bases not matched to a gene: 8. This CDR3 contains 15 residues.

The V gene is TRBV6-6, the J gene TRBJ2-4; D is undetermined. The length of the CDR3 is 15 residues. In germline, CDR1 is MNHNY, CDR2 SVGAGI (reference sequence). V was pared by 0 bases and J by 0 bases, with 6 bases between. The CDR3 DNA reads as TGTGCCAGCAGTTACTCCTCGGTAGCCAAAAACATTCAGTACTTC. Translating gives CASSYSSVAKNIQYF.

This clone has only a few counts. The chain employs TRBV29-1 and TRBJ2-1; D may be TRBD2 (6 bases). Germline values: CDR1 SQVTM, CDR2 ANQGSEA. CDR3 length equals 15 residues. Trimming shortened V by 6 bases and J by 10 bases, and 25 bases separated the two germline ends. The CDR3 DNA follows: TGCAGCGTGGTATCCGGGACCGAAGGCCGGGGGGAGCAGTTCTTC. Residues: CSVVSGTEGRGEQFF.